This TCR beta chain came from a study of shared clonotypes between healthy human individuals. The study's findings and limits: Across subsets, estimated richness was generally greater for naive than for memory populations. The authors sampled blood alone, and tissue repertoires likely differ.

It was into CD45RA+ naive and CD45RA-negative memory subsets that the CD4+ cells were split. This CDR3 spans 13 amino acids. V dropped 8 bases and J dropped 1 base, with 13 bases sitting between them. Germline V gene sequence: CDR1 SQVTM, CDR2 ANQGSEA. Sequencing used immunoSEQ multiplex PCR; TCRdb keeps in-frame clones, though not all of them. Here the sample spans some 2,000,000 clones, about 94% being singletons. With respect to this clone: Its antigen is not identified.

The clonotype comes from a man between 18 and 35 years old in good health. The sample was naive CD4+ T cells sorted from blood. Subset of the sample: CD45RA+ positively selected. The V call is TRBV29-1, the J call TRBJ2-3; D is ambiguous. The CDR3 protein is CSSQSFGTDTQYF. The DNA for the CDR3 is TGCAGCTCACAGTCCTTTGGCACAGATACGCAGTATTTT.